One and the same sample provided the 3 T cell receptor beta chains below, sequenced in a study of T cell repertoires in cytomegalovirus infection. TCRdb redid the calling of the reads with MiXCR, one entry per CDR3 protein. The data show roughly 860,000 distinct CDR3 sequences, about 33% seen once. These receptors are not linked to any known antigen. The sequencing used cultured CD8+ T cells from PBMCs, collected from culture after CMV antigen stimulation. The receptors originated from a human donor in good health (CMV status not recorded). Some clones in this sample may be carry-over from other donors' samples.

The chain recombines TRBV2 with TRBJ1-2; possible D gene TRBD1, 6 bases. Deletions cut 3 bases from V and 2 bases from J, with 16 bases between. CDR1 is SNHLY, CDR2 FYNNEI, per germline. The CDR3 loop spans 16 amino acids. The CDR3 DNA reads TGTGCCAGCAGTGACCCGGACAGAGAATACAACTATGGCTACACCTTC. It codes for CASSDPDREYNYGYTF.

This chain connects TRBV7-9 to TRBJ1-2, with D hard to call. The germline gives CDR1 SEHNR, CDR2 FQNEAQ (reference sequence). The CDR3 contains 11 residues. V lost 5 bases and J 8 bases, leaving 9 bases between the germline ends. CDR3 sequence (DNA): TGTGCCAGCAGCCCAAGGGCGGGCTACACCTTC. This translates into CASSPRAGYTF.

This clonotype came up once. V usage is TRBV12-3 or TRBV12-4 and J usage is TRBJ2-5; possible D gene TRBD2, 7 bases. Trimming removed 6 bases at V and 2 bases at J, with 19 bases between. The CDR3 extends over 16 amino acids. CDR3 sequence reads: CASSPVGGRTQETQYF. In DNA form, the CDR3 reads TGTGCCAGCAGCCCAGTGGGGGGGCGAACACAAGAGACCCAGTACTTC.